The 9 T cell receptor beta chains presented below share a single source sample, sequenced in a study of technical replicates of blood from a few donors. The method was immunoSEQ multiplex PCR; TCRdb's version includes in-frame clones alone and lacks a portion of them. In the table there are around 83,000 clones, 85% to 95% of which are singletons. The specimen was T cells isolated from PBMCs. The receptors derive from a human donor in good health.

The sample holds one count of this clone. This sequence joins TRBV30 and TRBJ2-1; D not resolved. CDR1 and CDR2 (germline): GTSNPN, SVGIG (reference sequence). This CDR3 contains 17 residues. Trimming removed 2 bases at V and 0 bases at J, with 17 bases between. The CDR3 bases are TGTGCCTGGAGTAGATCCTTGGTCCCGAGCTCCTACAATGAGCAGTTCTTC. It translates to CAWSRSLVPSSYNEQFF.

The CDR3: CASSSSYEQYF. The CDR3 region has the DNA TGTGCCAGTAGTAGCAGCTACGAGCAGTACTTC. V and J are TRBV19 and TRBJ2-7; D is unresolved. V lost 4 bases and J 3 bases, leaving 4 bases between the germline ends. This CDR3 spans 11 amino acids. The germline gives CDR1 LNHDA, CDR2 SQIVND (reference sequence).

The chain links TRBV7-7 to TRBJ2-5, with a weak D call TRBD2 (6 bases). This CDR3 region has 14 residues. Germline values: CDR1 SSHAT, CDR2 FNYEAQ (reference sequence). V was trimmed by 8 bases and J by 6 bases, leaving 19 bases between them. The CDR3, as DNA: TGTGCCAGCTCGCCGGGGCAGGAGGGACAGACCCAGTACTTC. It is translated as CASSPGQEGQTQYF.

The V gene is TRBV27, the J gene TRBJ2-4, with a tentative D call TRBD1 (6 bases). V shed 6 bases and J shed 9 bases, with 18 bases lying between them. CDR1 is MNHEY, CDR2 SMNVEV, per germline (reference sequence). CDR3 length: 14 residues. The chain's CDR3 is CASSTTDRKGIQYF. CDR3 nucleotide sequence: TGTGCCAGCAGCACCACGGACAGAAAGGGCATTCAGTACTTC.

The CDR3 bases are TGTGCCAGTAGACAGGGACAGGGTCCCTACGAGCAGTACTTC. Its translation: CASRQGQGPYEQYF. The rearrangement links TRBV19 to TRBJ2-7; 9 bases map to TRBD1. CDR3 size: 14 residues. After removal of 6 bases from V and 2 bases from J, the junction contained 5 bases not matched to a gene. CDR1 is LNHDA, CDR2 SQIVND, per germline (reference sequence). The whole variable domain, remainder taken from reference TRBV19 and TRBJ2-7, is DGGITQSPKYLFRKEGQNVTLSCEQNLNHDAMYWYRQDPGQGLRLIYYSQIVNDFQKGDIAEGYSVSREKKESFPLTVTSAQKNPTAFYLCASRQGQGPYEQYFGPGTRLTVT.

The rearrangement joins TRBV4-2 to TRBJ2-1; weak D call: TRBD2 (6 bases). The CDR3 consists of 13 residues. The V end lost 5 bases, the J end lost 5 bases, and 10 bases lay between the germline ends. CDR1 and CDR2 from the germline V gene are LGHNA and YNFKEQ. CDR3 sequence (DNA): TGTGCCAGCAGCTCGCTAGCGAACAATGAGCAGTTCTTC. Encoded protein: CASSSLANNEQFF.

This chain joins TRBV29-1 and TRBJ2-5; TRBD2 agrees at 10 bases. From germline, CDR1 is SQVTM and CDR2 ANQGSEA. The trim removed 7 bases at V and 2 bases at J, leaving 19 bases unmatched. The CDR3 runs to 18 residues. CDR3 in amino acids: CSGRPGLATFSLQETQYF. CDR3 DNA: TGCAGCGGGAGGCCGGGACTAGCGACTTTCTCATTACAAGAGACCCAGTACTTC.

The CDR3 loop reads CASSRTGGSWETQYF. CDR3 in DNA: TGTGCCAGCAGTCGGACCGGCGGGTCATGGGAGACCCAGTACTTC. The V and J genes are TRBV6-5 and TRBJ2-5; D perhaps matches TRBD2 (5 bases). The CDR3 runs to 15 residues. V was clipped by 5 bases and J by 5 bases, with 18 bases between them. Germline lookup yields CDR1 MNHEY and CDR2 SVGAGI.

The rearrangement joins TRBV7-9 to TRBJ2-2; D gene unclear. CDR3 length equals 15 residues. Per the germline V gene, CDR1 is SEHNR and CDR2 is FQNEAQ (reference sequence). V lost 5 bases and J lost 7, with 17 bases in between. The CDR3 loop is CASSPTAATLGELFF. CDR3 sequence (DNA): TGTGCCAGCAGCCCTACTGCGGCCACGCTCGGGGAGCTGTTTTTT. The complete variable domain, with remaining parts taken from reference TRBV7-9 and TRBJ2-2, reads DTGVSQNPRHKITKRGQNVTFRCDPISEHNRLYWYRQTLGQGPEFLTYFQNEAQLEKSRLLSDRFSAERPKGSFSTLEIQRTEQGDSAMYLCASSPTAATLGELFFGEGSRLTVL.